These 30 T cell receptor beta chains originate from one sample sequenced in a study of T cells after yellow fever vaccination. TCRdb processed the 5' RACE reads anew with MiXCR; each CDR3 protein has one entry. The sample carries more than 90,000 distinct CDR3 sequences, 8.4% recorded once. The starting material was CD8+ T cells sorted from PBMCs, obtained 45 days after the yellow fever booster vaccination. These receptors all stem from a man between 25 and 39 years old who received the YFV17D yellow fever vaccine.

This clonotype was seen many times. This sequence joins TRBV11-2 and TRBJ2-1; 7 positions agree with TRBD2. Germline values: CDR1 SGHAT, CDR2 FQNNGV. J gave up 4 bases and V 3 bases, and 9 bases lay outside the gene matches. This CDR3 spans 16 amino acids. The CDR3 sequence is CASSLVAGAGYNEQFF. The CDR3 DNA follows: TGTGCCAGCAGCTTGGTGGCGGGAGCGGGGTACAATGAGCAGTTCTTC.

This chain uses TRBV11-2 with TRBJ2-1; 11 bases line up with TRBD2. V shed 7 bases and J 3 bases; nucleotides not matched to a gene: 14. CDR1 and CDR2 (germline): SGHAT, FQNNGV. This CDR3 contains 18 residues. Here the CDR3 reads CASNPRGLAEGFYNEQFF. In DNA, the CDR3 is TGTGCCAGCAACCCCAGGGGACTAGCGGAGGGGTTCTACAATGAGCAGTTCTTC.

This clonotype appeared many times. The rearrangement joins TRBV20-1 to TRBJ2-1; 8 bases are a match to TRBD2. The ends lost 6 bases at V and 7 bases at J; junction bases unmatched: 11. Germline CDR1 and CDR2: DFQATT and SNEGSKA (reference sequence). The CDR3 extends over 14 amino acids. The CDR3 here is CSAYSGSALNEQFF. The CDR3 bases are TGCAGTGCGTACAGCGGGAGTGCTTTAAATGAGCAGTTCTTC.

This clonotype was picked up many times. The chain recombines TRBV7-9 with TRBJ2-3; no reliable D call. The length of the CDR3 is 12 residues. Germline V CDR1 and CDR2: SEHNR, FQNEAQ (reference sequence). Trimming took off 6 bases at V and 0 bases at J, with 4 bases between the two ends. CDR3 DNA sequence: TGTGCCAGCAGAGAGAGCACAGATACGCAGTATTTT. Its protein product is CASRESTDTQYF. Full variable domain (missing parts from reference TRBV7-9 and TRBJ2-3): DTGVSQNPRHKITKRGQNVTFRCDPISEHNRLYWYRQTLGQGPEFLTYFQNEAQLEKSRLLSDRFSAERPKGSFSTLEIQRTEQGDSAMYLCASRESTDTQYFGPGTRLTVL.

The genes are TRBV9 and TRBJ2-6; the D is unclear. The CDR3 sequence is 15 residues long. V lost 5 bases and J 0 bases, leaving 9 bases between the germline ends. Germline V gene data show CDR1 as SGDLS and CDR2 as YYNGEE. As DNA, the CDR3 is TGTGCCAGCAGTCAGGTGAGCTCTGGGGCCAACGTCCTGACTTTC. Translation: CASSQVSSGANVLTF.

This clonotype was detected many times. This chain links TRBV12-3 or TRBV12-4 with TRBJ2-1, with 8 bases identical to TRBD2. V trimming: 2 bases; J trimming: 8 bases; junction bases outside the gene matches: 8. The CDR3 has 15 amino acids. CDR3 sequence: CASSLSGGPYDEQFF. The CDR3 coding sequence is TGTGCCAGCAGTTTATCGGGAGGGCCGTATGATGAGCAGTTCTTC.

This clonotype turned up a few times. J is TRBJ2-6 and V is TRBV28; a possible D gene is TRBD2 (5 bases). Germline V gene lookup returns CDR1 MDHEN and CDR2 SYDVKM. V lost 5 bases to trimming and J lost 0 bases, with 11 bases between them. CDR3 length equals 16 residues. CDR3 in amino acids: CASSLRGPSGANVLTF. The CDR3 DNA follows: TGTGCCAGCAGTCTTCGCGGGCCCTCTGGGGCCAACGTCCTGACTTTC. The entire variable domain, with the rest obtained from reference TRBV28 and TRBJ2-6, is as follows: DVKVTQSSRYLVKRTGEKVFLECVQDMDHENMFWYRQDPGLGLRLIYFSYDVKMKEKGDIPEGYSVSREKKERFSLILESASTNQTSMYLCASSLRGPSGANVLTFGAGSRLTVL.

This clonotype was recorded at least ten times. The rearrangement joins TRBV20-1 to TRBJ2-1; D is unresolved. The V end was cut by 8 bases, the J end by 10 bases, with 15 bases between. Germline CDR1 reads DFQATT; CDR2 reads SNEGSKA (reference sequence). This CDR3 has 11 amino acids. As DNA, the CDR3 is TGCAGTCCCGCCCCCGCGGCGGAGCAGTTCTTC. It translates to CSPAPAAEQFF.

A remark on this clonotype: This could be a read error, since a much larger clone is one nucleotide away. The J gene is TRBJ2-7, the V gene TRBV20-1; the match to TRBD2 covers 9 bases. The CDR3 is 14 residues long. From germline, CDR1 is DFQATT and CDR2 SNEGSKA (reference sequence). CDR3 protein: CSASSSGVSYEQNF. CDR3 sequence (DNA): TGCAGTGCTAGCTCTAGCGGGGTCTCCTACGAGCAGAACTTC.

Ten or more counts support this clonotype. The gene calls are TRBV9 and TRBJ2-3, with 7 bases identical to TRBD2. Germline V gives CDR1 SGDLS, CDR2 YYNGEE. J lost 5 bases, V lost 4 bases, and 7 bases had no gene match. The CDR3 runs 14 residues. The CDR3 sequence is CASSMTSSLDTQYF. The CDR3 nucleotides are TGTGCCAGCAGCATGACTAGCAGCCTAGATACGCAGTATTTT.

This clonotype was found many times. This chain joins TRBV29-1 and TRBJ2-7; 7 bases are a match to TRBD1. Unmatched junction bases numbered 9, after V lost 5 bases and J lost 2 bases. The CDR3 runs 14 residues. Germline V gene lookup returns CDR1 SQVTM and CDR2 ANQGSEA. In nucleotides, the CDR3 is TGCAGCGTTAGGGGGCTAGAAGGGACCTACGAGCAGTACTTC. Encoded protein: CSVRGLEGTYEQYF.

This clonotype occurred many times. The chain links TRBV15 to TRBJ1-5; 9 nucleotides match TRBD1. Germline lookup yields CDR1 LNHNV and CDR2 YYDKDF (reference sequence). CDR3 length: 12 amino acids. V dropped 9 bases and J dropped 9; count of bases not matched to a gene: 6. CDR3: CATGDRDWPQHF. The CDR3 nucleotides read TGTGCCACGGGGGACAGGGACTGGCCCCAGCATTTT.

This clonotype appeared many times. The V call is TRBV5-1, the J call TRBJ2-7; 10 bases fit TRBD2. Germline V lookup: CDR1 SGHRS, CDR2 YFSETQ. Trimming removed 4 bases from V and 4 bases from J; junction bases left unmatched: 8. The CDR3 runs to 15 residues. This CDR3 is CASSPSGSIGYEQYF. As DNA, the CDR3 is TGCGCCAGCAGCCCTAGCGGGAGTATCGGTTACGAGCAGTACTTC.

At least ten counts were recorded for this clonotype. The chain employs TRBV12-3 or TRBV12-4 and TRBJ2-3; D gene uncertain. The CDR3 sequence is 13 residues long. The germline V and J ends were trimmed by 6 bases and 2 bases, with 9 bases remaining between them. This CDR3 is CASRRQTTDTQYF. CDR3 DNA sequence: TGTGCCAGCAGACGTCAAACCACAGATACGCAGTATTTT.

This clonotype occurred many times. The rearrangement links TRBV27 to TRBJ2-2; D not resolved. In germline, CDR1 is MNHEY, CDR2 SMNVEV (reference sequence). V was pared by 6 bases and J by 0 bases, with 8 bases between. The CDR3 has 14 residues. CDR3 amino acids: CASRGATNTGELFF. In DNA, the CDR3 is TGTGCCAGCAGGGGCGCGACGAACACCGGGGAGCTGTTTTTT.

This clonotype occurred many times. The chain joins TRBV27 to TRBJ2-5; possibly TRBD1 for D (6 bases). CDR1 MNHEY and CDR2 SMNVEV come from the germline V gene (reference sequence). V was pared by 11 bases and J by 3 bases, with 13 bases between. CDR3 length: 12 amino acids. CDR3 nucleotide sequence: TGTGCCGTCAGGGGCGCGGAAGAGACCCAGTACTTC. Translated: CAVRGAEETQYF.

This chain connects TRBV10-3 to TRBJ2-1, with D perhaps given as TRBD1 or TRBD2 (5 bases each). The CDR3 runs to 13 residues. Germline V CDR1 and CDR2: ENHRY, SYGVKD. The V end was cut by 4 bases, the J end by 5 bases, with 9 bases between. The CDR3 sequence is CAISVRGDNEQFF. The CDR3 DNA is TGTGCCATCAGTGTACGAGGGGACAATGAGCAGTTCTTC.

This clonotype was recorded many times. The rearrangement uses TRBV29-1 and TRBJ2-7; D is possibly TRBD1 (6 bases). In germline, CDR1 is SQVTM, CDR2 ANQGSEA. V was shortened by 2 bases and J by 2 bases, with 13 bases between the two germline ends. The CDR3 runs 14 residues. CDR3 residues: CSVEMDREPYEQYF. CDR3 DNA: TGCAGCGTTGAAATGGACAGAGAACCCTACGAGCAGTACTTC.

The table lists this clonotype with many counts. V is TRBV7-2 and J is TRBJ2-7, with unresolved D. The ends were cut back, 5 bases at V and 6 bases at J, with 11 bases in the middle. Germline V lookup: CDR1 SGHTA, CDR2 FQGNSA. The CDR3 has 12 amino acids. This CDR3 reads CASSPTQFEQYF. CDR3 DNA: TGTGCCAGCAGCCCCACACAGTTCGAGCAGTACTTC.

This clonotype showed up many times. This chain uses TRBV20-1 with TRBJ2-1, with 8 bases fitting TRBD1. In germline, CDR1 is DFQATT, CDR2 SNEGSKA (reference sequence). The CDR3 loop spans 13 amino acids. The V segment lost 6 bases and the J segment 8 bases; nucleotides outside the gene matches: 9. DNA of the CDR3: TGCAGTGCGCGGGTGACAGGGGTCTATGAGCAGTTCTTC. This encodes CSARVTGVYEQFF.

A few counts support this clonotype. The V call is TRBV20-1, the J call TRBJ1-3, with no clear D. Trimming left V 1 base short and J 1 base short, with 11 bases between. This CDR3 is built from 15 residues. Germline V lookup: CDR1 DFQATT, CDR2 SNEGSKA (reference sequence). The CDR3 DNA follows: TGCAGTGCTAGAGCCGAAAGGGATTCTGGAAACACCATATATTTT. Translated, it gives CSARAERDSGNTIYF.

The CDR3 coding sequence is TGTACCTGCAGTTTAGTTATTTCGGGGAGCTCCTACAATGAGCAGTTCTTC. This sequence encodes CTCSLVISGSSYNEQFF. The chain carries TRBV12-3 or TRBV12-4 and TRBJ2-1, with a tentative D call TRBD2 (5 bases). This CDR3 contains 17 residues.

This clonotype occurred many times. This chain joins TRBV15 and TRBJ2-3; the match to TRBD2 covers 8 bases. The CDR3 has 16 amino acids. V lost 0 bases and J lost 4; bases outside the gene matches: 6. Germline V gene data show CDR1 as LNHNV and CDR2 as YYDKDF (reference sequence). CDR3 DNA sequence: TGTGCCACCAGCAGAGATGGAGCGGGAGTCGCAGATACGCAGTATTTT. Translated, it gives CATSRDGAGVADTQYF.

This clonotype came up many times. The V gene is TRBV4-3, the J gene TRBJ1-2, with D maybe TRBD1 (6 bases). V lost 0 bases and J 3 bases, leaving 14 bases between the germline ends. The CDR3 is made up of 16 amino acids. CDR1 and CDR2 from the germline V gene are LGHNA and YSLEER. The CDR3 reads CASSQDVVGGDYGYTF. The CDR3 DNA sequence: TGCGCCAGCAGCCAAGATGTGGTGGGGGGCGACTATGGCTACACCTTC.

There are many counts of this clonotype. The chain uses TRBV5-1 and TRBJ2-1; D remains ambiguous. V was cut by 5 bases and J by 1 base, with 4 bases left in between. Per germline, CDR1 SGHRS and CDR2 YFSETQ. The CDR3 has 12 amino acids. CDR3 DNA: TGCGCCAGCAGGGGTTCCTACAATGAGCAGTTCTTC. It encodes CASRGSYNEQFF.

CDR3 in DNA: TGTGCCAGCAGCTCCCTTGTTGGAGATACGCAGTATTTT. Translation: CASSSLVGDTQYF. This chain links TRBV7-2 with TRBJ2-3, with D uncertain. This CDR3 has 13 residues. The ends were cut back, 4 bases at V and 5 bases at J, with 10 bases in the middle. The germline CDR1 and CDR2 sequences are SGHTA and FQGNSA. Combining the CDR3 with reference TRBV7-2 and TRBJ2-3 gives the whole variable domain GAGVSQSPSNKVTEKGKDVELRCDPISGHTALYWYRQSLGQGLEFLIYFQGNSAPDKSGLPSDRFSAERTGGSVSTLTIQRTQQEDSAVYLCASSSLVGDTQYFGPGTRLTVL.

The sample holds many counts of this clonotype. The chain uses TRBV12-3 or TRBV12-4 and TRBJ2-1; possible D gene TRBD2, 5 bases. Trimming cost V 6 bases and J 9 bases, with 24 bases left between them. This CDR3 spans 16 amino acids. Written as DNA, the CDR3 is TGTGCCAGCAGATCTAATACGGGAATCCGGGCTCGTGAGCAGTTCTTC. Amino acids: CASRSNTGIRAREQFF.

This clonotype has at least ten counts. Here the CDR3 DNA reads TGTGCCAGCAGCCCGCACTCGATGACTATCGGCGGAGATGAGCAGTTCTTC. It is translated as CASSPHSMTIGGDEQFF. The rearrangement links TRBV7-8 to TRBJ2-1, with a weak D call TRBD2 (5 bases). Germline V gene sequence: CDR1 SGHVS, CDR2 FQNEAQ. The germline V and J ends were trimmed by 5 bases and 8 bases, with 25 bases remaining between them. The CDR3 has 17 residues.

In this sample, this clonotype turned up many times. The chain is built from TRBV20-1 and TRBJ2-5, with D perhaps TRBD1 or TRBD2 (5 bases each). The ends were cut back, 4 bases at V and 2 bases at J, with 14 bases in the middle. Per the germline V gene, CDR1 is DFQATT and CDR2 is SNEGSKA (reference sequence). The CDR3 covers 14 residues. The CDR3 DNA follows: TGCAGTGCTAAAGGGACGGCCCGACAAGAGACCCAGTACTTC. Translated: CSAKGTARQETQYF.

This clonotype was detected many times. This chain connects TRBV12-5 to TRBJ2-7; a weak D match, TRBD1 (6 bases). Trimming took 3 bases from V and 7 from J, leaving 7 bases between them. The CDR3 loop spans 11 amino acids. Germline assignment: CDR1 LGHNT and CDR2 FRNRAP. CDR3 sequence reads: CASGFGTEQYF. CDR3 sequence (DNA): TGTGCTAGTGGTTTTGGGACAGAGCAGTACTTC.